This TCR beta chain was recorded in a study of persistence of HIV-infected CD4 T cells. On the study more broadly: A couple of participants gave one leukapheresis sample; others gave up to roughly 200 mL blood repeatedly. Regarding the study as a whole: TCRbeta richness was lower in CMV- and Gag-responding cells than in anti-CD3/anti-CD28-responding cells. Proviral oligoclonality tracked with TCR oligoclonality within the same sorted cells.

As for this clone: Its antigen is not known.

Lysates of CMV-infected fibroblasts at 9.5 to 10 ug/mL stimulated these cells. Memory cells lacking CD40L and CD69 with high CD45RO were sorted. Donors had CD4+ T cell counts above 400 cells/uL and were CMV-seropositive. This was the immunoSEQ version 4 assay in survey mode. Assay: immunoSEQ multiplex PCR; the TCRdb copy retains only in-frame clones and omits some. The data show around 35,000 clones, about 85% seen once. This CDR3 region has 16 residues. The V gene's germline CDR1 is LNHDA and CDR2 SQIVND (reference sequence). V shed 4 bases and J shed 0 bases, with 13 bases lying between them. The chain has TRBV19 and TRBJ1-5; D unclear. The input for sequencing was CD4+ T cells sorted from PBMCs after roughly 17-hour stimulation, taken from a patient who received antiretroviral therapy. This TCR derives from an adult man with HIV who was CMV-seropositive. The CDR3: CASSKRAAYSNQPQHF. The CDR3 nucleotides are TGTGCCAGTAGTAAACGGGCGGCGTATAGCAATCAGCCCCAGCATTTT.